This TCR beta chain was retrieved from a study of CD8+CD57+ T cells in acquired aplastic anemia. Study-level background: The average for DNA from sorted CD4+ and CD8+ cells was 3.2 ug. Healthy CD8+ samples averaged approximately 11 million reads. Study observations and caveats: Patients were compared with controls for CD8+ Simpson's diversity, and no significant difference emerged. Found in both controls and patients were almost 30 CD8+ CDR3 sequences.

The V end lost 3 bases, the J end lost 4 bases, and 10 bases lay between the germline ends. The CDR3 is made up of 13 amino acids. CDR1 is SGDLS, CDR2 YYNGEE, per germline. This clonotype was recorded at least ten times. As yet, its antigen is unknown. Genomic DNA constituted the template upon which TCR beta VDJ and CDR3 profiling was performed. TCRdb called the reads again in MiXCR, with one record for every CDR3 protein. In the table there are about 400,000 distinct CDR3 sequences, 55% to 75% of which are singletons. This TCR came from a human donor in good health, serving as a control. Specimen: sorted CD4+, CD8+, or CD8+CD57+ T cells (not recorded which) from PBMCs. V is TRBV9 and J is TRBJ1-2; TRBD1 is a possible D gene (5 bases). CDR3 region: CASSEGFGYGYTF. In nucleotides, the CDR3 is TGTGCCAGCAGCGAGGGGTTCGGCTATGGCTACACCTTC. Based on the CDR3 plus reference TRBV9 and TRBJ1-2, the full variable domain is DSGVTQTPKHLITATGQRVTLRCSPRSGDLSVYWYQQSLDQGLQFLIQYYNGEERAKGNILERFSAQQFPDLHSELNLSSLELGDSALYFCASSEGFGYGYTFGSGTRLTVV.